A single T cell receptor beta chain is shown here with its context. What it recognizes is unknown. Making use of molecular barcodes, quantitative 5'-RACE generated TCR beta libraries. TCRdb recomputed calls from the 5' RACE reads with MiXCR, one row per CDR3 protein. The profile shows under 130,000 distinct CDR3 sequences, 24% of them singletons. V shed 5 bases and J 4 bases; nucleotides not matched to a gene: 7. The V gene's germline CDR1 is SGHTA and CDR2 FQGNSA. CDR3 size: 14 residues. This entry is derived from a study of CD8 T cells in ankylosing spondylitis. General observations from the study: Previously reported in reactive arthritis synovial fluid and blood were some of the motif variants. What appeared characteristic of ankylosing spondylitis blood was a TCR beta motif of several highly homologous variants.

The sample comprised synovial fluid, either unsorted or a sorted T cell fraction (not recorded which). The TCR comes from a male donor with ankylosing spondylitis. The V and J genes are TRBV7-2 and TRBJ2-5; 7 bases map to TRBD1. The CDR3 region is CASSPDRFSETQYF. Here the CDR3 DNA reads TGTGCCAGCAGCCCGGACAGGTTTTCAGAGACCCAGTACTTC.